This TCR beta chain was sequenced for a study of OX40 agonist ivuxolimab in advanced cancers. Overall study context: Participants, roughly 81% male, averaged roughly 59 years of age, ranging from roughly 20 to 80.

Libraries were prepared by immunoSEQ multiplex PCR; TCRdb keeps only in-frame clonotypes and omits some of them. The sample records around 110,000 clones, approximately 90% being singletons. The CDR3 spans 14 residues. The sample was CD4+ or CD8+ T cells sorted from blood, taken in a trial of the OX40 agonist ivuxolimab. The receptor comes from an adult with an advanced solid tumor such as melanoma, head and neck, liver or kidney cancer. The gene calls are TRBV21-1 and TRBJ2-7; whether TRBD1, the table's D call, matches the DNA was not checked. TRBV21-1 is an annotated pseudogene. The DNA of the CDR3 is TGTGCCAGCAGCAAGATACAGGGCCCCTACGAGCAGTACTTC. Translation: CASSKIQGPYEQYF.